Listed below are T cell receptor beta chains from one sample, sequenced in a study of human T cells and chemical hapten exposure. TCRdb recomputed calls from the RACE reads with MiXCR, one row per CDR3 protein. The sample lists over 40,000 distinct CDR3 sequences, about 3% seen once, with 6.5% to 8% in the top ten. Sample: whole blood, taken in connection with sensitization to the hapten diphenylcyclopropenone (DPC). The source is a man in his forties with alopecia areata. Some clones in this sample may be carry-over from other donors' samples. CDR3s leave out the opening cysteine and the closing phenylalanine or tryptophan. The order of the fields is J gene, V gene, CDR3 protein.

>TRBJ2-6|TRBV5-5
ASSLVGGVLSGANVLT
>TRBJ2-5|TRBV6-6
ASSYSSGLAGHQETQY
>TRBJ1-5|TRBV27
ASSLRQGNQPQH
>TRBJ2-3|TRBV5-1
ASSLGTERRSRATQY
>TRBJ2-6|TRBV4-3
ASSLNLQGNFGANVLT
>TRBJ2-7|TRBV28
ASSPEPLEQY
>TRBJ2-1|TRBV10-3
AISESAGGLRNEQF
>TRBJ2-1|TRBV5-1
ASRQGSSRNEQF
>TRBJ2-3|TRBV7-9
ASSLERQGVTDTQY
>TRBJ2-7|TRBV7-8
ASSLIGQFYEQY
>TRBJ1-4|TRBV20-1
SARALSGINEKLF
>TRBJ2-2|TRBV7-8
ASSFPRQGNTGELF
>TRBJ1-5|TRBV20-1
SARSPGQDSNQPQH
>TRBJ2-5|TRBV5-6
ASSLGPTGGGETQY
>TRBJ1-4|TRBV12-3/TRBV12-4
ASSAGRLRDEKLF
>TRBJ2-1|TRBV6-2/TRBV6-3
ASSYSRAGGKRNEQF
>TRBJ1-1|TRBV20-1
SARRRSKYDGYTEAF
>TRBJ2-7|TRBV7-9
ASSLRLAGGQEQY
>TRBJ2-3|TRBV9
ASSVGGAQDTQY
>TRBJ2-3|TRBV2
ASRPGLTDTQY
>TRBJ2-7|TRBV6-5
ASRGGAAPDEQY
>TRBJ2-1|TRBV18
ASSPGINEQF
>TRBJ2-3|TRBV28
ASSFWREGTDTQY
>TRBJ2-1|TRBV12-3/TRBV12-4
ASSLGTQS
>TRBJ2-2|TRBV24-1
ATSDRAHVGELF
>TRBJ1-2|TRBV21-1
ASSKVAGRHSVSHGYT
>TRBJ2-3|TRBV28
ASSLRGEGLAPTYTDTQY
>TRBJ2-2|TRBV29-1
SVIQGAGTGELF
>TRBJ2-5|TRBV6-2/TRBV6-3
ASSYKQGSY
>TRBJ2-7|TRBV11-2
ASSLGDRDTYEQY
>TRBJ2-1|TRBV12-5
ASGLGGGLGDPNEQF
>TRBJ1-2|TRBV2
ASSSTGAGGYT
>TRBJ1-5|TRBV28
ASSLQGATQPQH
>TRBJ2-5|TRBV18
ASSPKPVQETQY
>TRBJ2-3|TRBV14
ASSQDLGARTDTQY
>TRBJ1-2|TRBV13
ASREGLSYGYT
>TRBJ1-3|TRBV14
ASSQDSRNTIY
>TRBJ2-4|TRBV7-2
ASSFPGTSPTLAKNIQY
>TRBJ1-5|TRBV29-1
SVKSGSNQPQH
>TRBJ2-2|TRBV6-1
ASRTDRGNTGELF
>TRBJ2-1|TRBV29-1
SVESRESSYNEQF
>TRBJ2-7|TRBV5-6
ASSYRDEQY
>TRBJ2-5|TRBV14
ASSHRGGGQETQY
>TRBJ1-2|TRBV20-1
SAREKGYGYT
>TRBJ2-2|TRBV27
ASRFNTGELF
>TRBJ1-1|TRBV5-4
ASSLWGADTEAF
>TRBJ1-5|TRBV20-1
SASLLQGSNQPQH
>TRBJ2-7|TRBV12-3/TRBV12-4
ASSAAKSYEQY
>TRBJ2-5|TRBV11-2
ASSSWGLETQY
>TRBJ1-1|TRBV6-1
ASRLYIGNTEAF
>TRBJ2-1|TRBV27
ASSLAVGNEQF
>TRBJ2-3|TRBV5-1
ASSRPSGPTDTQY
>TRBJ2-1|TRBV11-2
ASSLVRYNEQF
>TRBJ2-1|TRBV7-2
ASSLETRGEQF
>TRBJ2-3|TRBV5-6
ASSFTGGRTDTQY